One sample yielded the 6 T cell receptor beta chains listed below, sequenced in a study of CD8+ T cells in alopecia areata. cDNA serving as the sequencing template came from extracted, reverse transcribed RNA. Clones were sequenced by immunoSEQ multiplex PCR, and TCRdb holds only the in-frame ones, with some missing. The repertoire includes fewer than 250,000 clones, 43% of them detected once, and approximately 2.4% sits in the top ten. Treatment noted: oral pan-JAK inhibitor, 5-10 mg twice daily. Sequencing was performed on CD4+ T cells sorted from blood, taken between weeks 36 and 40, from a patient treated with tofacitinib. These receptors all stem from a human donor with alopecia areata.

The chain employs TRBV25-1 and TRBJ2-3; 7 positions match TRBD2. Germline lookup yields CDR1 MGHDK and CDR2 SYGVNS. The CDR3 extends over 16 amino acids. Trimming took 7 bases from V and 4 from J; bases not matched to a gene: 14. The CDR3 loop reads CASTRSMAGASDTQYF. In DNA, the CDR3 is TGTGCCAGCACCCGAAGTATGGCGGGAGCCTCAGATACGCAGTATTTT.

Remarks on this clone: Other DNA sequences in the same sample also yield this CDR3. As DNA, the CDR3 is TGTGCCAGCAGTTTATCCCCCAGAATCAACTATGGCTACACCTTC. It encodes CASSLSPRINYGYTF. The chain couples TRBV27 to TRBJ1-2, with D hard to call. The V end lost 0 bases, the J end lost 2 bases, and 10 bases lay between the germline ends. CDR3 length: 15 residues. The V gene's germline CDR1 is MNHEY and CDR2 SMNVEV (reference sequence).

This clone was picked up a small number of times. This sequence joins TRBV4-1 and TRBJ2-3, with 9 positions matching TRBD2. Germline CDR1 MGHRA, CDR2 YSYEKL. The CDR3 is 16 amino acids. Unmatched junction bases numbered 10, after V lost 5 bases and J lost 4 bases. The CDR3 nucleotides read TGCGCCAGCAGCAAGGAGGGCGGCGGGAGGGCAGATACGCAGTATTTT. This sequence encodes CASSKEGGGRADTQYF.

This clone is a singleton in its sample. CDR3 protein: CASSLWAGVRTEAFF. The CDR3 nucleotides are TGTGCCAGCAGTTTATGGGCAGGGGTTAGAACTGAAGCTTTCTTT. J is TRBJ1-1 and V is TRBV27; weak D call: TRBD1 (6 bases). From germline, CDR1 is MNHEY and CDR2 SMNVEV (reference sequence). The CDR3 is made up of 15 amino acids. Trimming removed 1 base from V and 5 bases from J, with 14 bases in between.

This clone was detected a few times. This chain joins TRBV5-1 and TRBJ2-7, with TRBD2 identical over 10 bases. Germline CDR1 reads SGHRS; CDR2 reads YFSETQ. There are 14 residues in the CDR3. V shed 1 base and J 2 bases; nucleotides not matched to a gene: 0. The CDR3 DNA reads TGCGCCAGCAGCTTGCTAGCGGGAGCCTACGAGCAGTACTTC. Its translation is CASSLLAGAYEQYF.

The rearrangement uses TRBV10-3 and TRBJ2-5, with D possibly TRBD2 on 6 matching bases. Trimming left V 10 bases short and J 8 bases short, with 11 bases between. The CDR3 runs to 10 residues. Germline V gene sequence: CDR1 ENHRY, CDR2 SYGVKD. In nucleotides, the CDR3 is TGTGCCACGGGGCGGGAAACCCAGTACTTC. This encodes CATGRETQYF.